The clone carrying this TCR beta chain has only a few counts. Its antigen remains unidentified. Germline V gene data show CDR1 as MNHEY and CDR2 as SVGAGI. The CDR3 runs to 14 residues. Deletions cut 6 bases from V and 4 bases from J, with 13 bases between. The sample belongs to a study of neoadjuvant anti-PD-1 for oral cavity cancer. About the study: Patients without progression got a fourth dose around day 43. The study's findings and limits: Higher pretreatment blood Treg/Th17 ratios correlated with higher pretreatment blood and lower post-treatment tumor TCRbeta clonality.

Time point denoted: after neoadjuvant nivolumab, at surgical resection. These newly diagnosed stage II-IVA oral cavity squamous cell carcinoma patients had no prior systemic or radiation treatment. Most tumor samples had about 4.8 ug input DNA in two replicates. Clones were sequenced by immunoSEQ multiplex PCR, and TCRdb holds only the in-frame ones, with some missing. The profile shows 35,000 to 40,000 clones, more than 35% of them singletons. The chain links TRBV6-5 to TRBJ2-1; D might be TRBD1 or TRBD2, each matching 6 bases. The receptor was derived from a person aged 35 to 85 with oral cavity squamous cell carcinoma. The sequenced sample was tumor tissue, obtained after nivolumab (anti-PD-1) treatment. CDR3 in amino acids: CASRQKGGYNEQFF. DNA for the CDR3: TGTGCCAGCAGGCAGAAGGGGGGTTACAATGAGCAGTTCTTC.